The T cell receptor beta chain under discussion was sequenced for a study of CD4 T cells in relation to SARS-CoV-2 and coronaviruses. Overall study context: Crossreactive spike epitopes shared across donors were mapped to their HLA restriction.

Study-wide results and caveats: Monoreactive clones expanded significantly more to SARS-CoV-2 than crossreactive clones did. The cross-reactivity analysis covered only spike protein, not other viral proteins.

Before the COVID-19 pandemic, during about 2011-2019, CD4+ T cells were taken from unexposed donors. Isolation of CD4+ T cells took place after roughly nine days in culture. Each well had two million PBMCs in 5% human AB serum with IL-2. Assay: immunoSEQ multiplex PCR; the TCRdb copy retains only in-frame clones and omits some. Here the sample spans fewer than 20,000 clones, more than 75% being singletons. This CDR3 spans 16 amino acids. Germline V CDR1 and CDR2: SGDLS, YYNGEE. V lost 0 bases and J lost 6; bases outside the gene matches: 4. Worth noting for this clone: Its matching antigen is unknown.

The rearrangement links TRBV9 to TRBJ2-3; 13 bases are a match to TRBD2. Material: CD4+ T cells from PBMCs, cultured in vitro. This sequence originates from a human donor in good health. The CDR3 DNA follows: TGTGCCAGCAGCGTAGGTGTGACTAGCGGGAGGGATACGCAGTATTTT. It encodes CASSVGVTSGRDTQYF. The whole variable domain, remainder taken from reference TRBV9 and TRBJ2-3, is DSGVTQTPKHLITATGQRVTLRCSPRSGDLSVYWYQQSLDQGLQFLIQYYNGEERAKGNILERFSAQQFPDLHSELNLSSLELGDSALYFCASSVGVTSGRDTQYFGPGTRLTVL.